Here is one T cell receptor (beta chain) with its context. Primers: 60 Vbeta forward and 13 Jbeta reverse. The repertoire was sequenced with immunoSEQ multiplex PCR; TCRdb's copy has only in-frame clones and lacks some. The sample has some 200,000 clones, roughly 84% seen once; the top ten hold around 2.8%. The data are from a study of cytomegalovirus exposure and HLA in healthy donors. Looking at the study overall: A prior study identified approximately 120 million unique TCR beta sequences from some 200 million T cells.

The V and J ends lost 4 bases and 2 bases respectively, with 18 bases between them. From germline, CDR1 is SGHNT and CDR2 YYREEE (reference sequence). The CDR3 consists of 16 residues. Material: PBMCs. The genes are TRBV5-4 and TRBJ2-5; maybe TRBD2 (5 bases). The source of this sequence is a woman in her forties or fifties in good health and CMV-seropositive. CDR3 nucleotides: TGTGCCAGCAGCCAAGGACTTCAGGAACGGCAAGAGACCCAGTACTTC. This codes for CASSQGLQERQETQYF.